This T cell receptor beta chain comes out of a study of blood T cell repertoires in COVID-19. At the level of the study: COVID-19 samples collected from the United States, Italy and Spain covered acute and convalescent phases. PBMCs, B-cell-depleted T cells, or T cells were the source of the cDNA or gDNA that made up the material.

The data were produced by immunoSEQ multiplex PCR, yet TCRdb's version contains in-frame clones alone and is incomplete. This table holds roughly 260,000 clones, less than 90% found once. V dropped 1 base and J dropped 1 base, with 10 bases sitting between them. The CDR3 contains 15 residues. CDR1 MGHRA and CDR2 YSYEKL come from the germline V gene. The V and J genes are TRBV4-1 and TRBJ1-1; D uncertain. Sequenced material: peripheral blood. The sequence was collected from a man between 60 and 75 years old who had recovered from COVID-19. The CDR3 nucleotides read TGCGCCAGCAGCCAAGTAGCCCCCCAGAACACTGAAGCTTTCTTT. Protein sequence: CASSQVAPQNTEAFF.